Presented here are 24 T cell receptor beta chains from one specimen sequenced in a study of cytomegalovirus exposure and HLA in healthy donors. The PCR used 60 Vbeta and 13 Jbeta primers. Libraries were prepared by immunoSEQ multiplex PCR; TCRdb keeps only in-frame clonotypes and omits some of them. The table has some 200,000 clones, around 77% seen once; the top ten hold over 3%. The source material was PBMCs. These receptor sequences come from a female donor in good health and CMV-seronegative.

In its sample, this clone was seen a few times. The junction departs from the called germline gene at one end, perhaps through a read error. The chain employs TRBV7-7 and TRBJ2-2, with a tentative D call TRBD2 (5 bases). Germline V gene data show CDR1 as SSHAT and CDR2 as FNYEAQ (reference sequence). The CDR3 is 13 residues long. CDR3 coding DNA: TGTGCTAGCAGAGAGCAGACGGGAGGGGAGCTGTTTTTT. Protein product: CASREQTGGELFF.

The V call is TRBV6-4, the J call TRBJ2-2; 12 bases agree with TRBD1. Germline V gene data show CDR1 as MRHNA and CDR2 as SNTAGT. Losses at the gene ends were 5 bases for V and 6 bases for J; bases not matched to a gene: 4. The CDR3 spans 15 residues. CDR3 loop: CASSRDRGLAGELFF. Written as DNA, the CDR3 is TGTGCCAGCAGTCGGGACAGGGGGCTCGCCGGGGAGCTGTTTTTT.

The genes are TRBV5-3 and TRBJ2-1, with 12 bases aligning to TRBD1. TRBV5-3 belongs to the ORF category, with a function that is uncertain. The CDR3 runs to 17 residues. The J segment lost 6 bases and the V segment lost 3 bases, leaving 10 bases of the junction unmatched. Written as DNA, the CDR3 is TGTGCCAGAAGCTGGTGGGGTGGGACAGGGGGCTGCAATGAGCAGTTCTTC. Translated, it gives CARSWWGGTGGCNEQFF.

V gene TRBV12-5 combines with J gene TRBJ1-1; no clear D gene. Trimming shortened V by 0 bases and J by 10 bases, and 12 bases separated the two germline ends. Germline V gene data show CDR1 as LGHNT and CDR2 as FRNRAP. The CDR3 runs 13 residues. CDR3 sequence: CASGLVSGGRAFF. Here the CDR3 DNA reads TGTGCTAGTGGTTTGGTATCGGGAGGACGAGCTTTCTTT.

The V call is TRBV18, the J call TRBJ1-1; tentative D call: TRBD1 (5 bases). The germline V and J ends were trimmed by 2 bases and 5 bases, with 24 bases remaining between them. This CDR3 is 18 amino acids long. The V gene's germline CDR1 is KGHSH and CDR2 LQKENI. The CDR3 protein is CASSPKIQGLYIDTEAFF. The DNA of the CDR3 is TGTGCCAGCTCACCAAAGATCCAGGGTTTATATATTGATACTGAAGCTTTCTTT.

This clone was detected a few times. The chain combines TRBV7-2 with TRBJ2-1; D is undetermined. Germline V gives CDR1 SGHTA, CDR2 FQGNSA. This CDR3 comprises 13 residues. Deletions cut 5 bases from V and 0 bases from J, with 5 bases between. The CDR3 is CASSLSSYNEQFF. The CDR3 region has the DNA TGTGCCAGCAGCCTGAGCTCCTACAATGAGCAGTTCTTC.

The chain employs TRBV19 and TRBJ2-7; no definite D call. CDR3 length: 15 amino acids. The V gene's germline CDR1 is LNHDA and CDR2 SQIVND (reference sequence). V shed 0 bases and J shed 2 bases, with 11 bases lying between them. The CDR3 is CASSIEGRPTYEQYF. The CDR3 DNA follows: TGTGCCAGTAGTATAGAAGGCAGGCCAACCTACGAGCAGTACTTC.

The CDR3 DNA is TGTGCCAGCAGCCCCCGGGACAGAAACAATGAGCAGTTCTTC. It yields the protein CASSPRDRNNEQFF. The chain employs TRBV11-3 and TRBJ2-1, with 7 bases identical to TRBD1. V lost 5 bases to trimming and J lost 5 bases; unmatched junction nucleotides: 6. From germline, CDR1 is SGHNT and CDR2 YENEEA. The CDR3 is 14 amino acids.

V and J are TRBV6-1 and TRBJ1-2; TRBD1 agrees at 10 bases. Germline trimming cut 4 bases from V and 8 bases from J; bases unmatched to any gene: 7. Germline CDR1 and CDR2: MNHNS and SASEGT. CDR3 size: 14 residues. The CDR3 nucleotides read TGTGCCAGCAGTGGCGGTGGGGACAGGGGCGGCTACACCTTC. This codes for CASSGGGDRGGYTF.

The chain employs TRBV28 and TRBJ2-2; D not certain. Germline V lookup: CDR1 MDHEN, CDR2 SYDVKM. The V end lost 2 bases, the J end lost 6 bases, and 7 bases lay between the germline ends. The CDR3 loop spans 13 amino acids. CDR3 DNA: TGTGCCAGCAGTTTAATTCCGGCCGGGGAGCTGTTTTTT. This translates into CASSLIPAGELFF.

The chain carries TRBV7-2 and TRBJ2-1; D is perhaps TRBD2 (6 bases). The CDR3 extends over 16 amino acids. Germline V gene sequence: CDR1 SGHTA, CDR2 FQGNSA. Trimming left V 1 base short and J 5 bases short, with 15 bases between. In nucleotides, the CDR3 is TGTGCCAGCAGCTTAGATGGGGCAGGGAGGAACAATGAGCAGTTCTTC. It specifies CASSLDGAGRNNEQFF.

The chain employs TRBV9 and TRBJ1-1; 8 positions agree with TRBD1. Trimming took 0 bases from V and 1 from J; bases not matched to a gene: 2. Germline CDR1 SGDLS, CDR2 YYNGEE. CDR3 size: 15 residues. As DNA, the CDR3 is TGTGCCAGCAGCGTAGATGGGACAGGGAACACTGAAGCTTTCTTT. Encoded protein: CASSVDGTGNTEAFF.

V gene TRBV11-2 combines with J gene TRBJ1-4; TRBD1 might be the D (6 bases). The CDR3 extends over 15 amino acids. CDR1 SGHAT and CDR2 FQNNGV come from the germline V gene. Deletions cut 5 bases from V and 8 bases from J, with 18 bases between. CDR3 bases: TGTGCCAGCAGCCCGGGGGGGGCGGGAGAAGAAAAACTGTTTTTT. Its protein product is CASSPGGAGEEKLFF.

The chain links TRBV7-7 to TRBJ2-2; D gene unclear. This CDR3 region has 15 residues. Per germline, CDR1 SSHAT and CDR2 FNYEAQ (reference sequence). The ends were cut back, 1 base at V and 4 bases at J, with 10 bases in the middle. The CDR3 here is CASSLGQSSTGELFF. DNA of the CDR3: TGTGCCAGCAGCTTAGGACAATCGAGCACCGGGGAGCTGTTTTTT.

In its sample, this clone was seen once. The V gene is TRBV13, the J gene TRBJ2-7, with D unresolved. The CDR3 extends over 14 amino acids. Germline values: CDR1 PRHDT, CDR2 FYEKMQ (reference sequence). V was cut by 5 bases and J by 2 bases, with 13 bases left in between. The DNA for the CDR3 is TGTGCCAGCAGCCCCCCGACTCTCACCTACGAGCAGTACTTC. This sequence encodes CASSPPTLTYEQYF.

The genes are TRBV7-6 and TRBJ2-5, with 10 bases that match TRBD2. The CDR3 totals 15 residues. CDR1 and CDR2 (germline): SGHVS, FNYEAQ. With 6 bases clipped from V and 3 bases from J, the junction kept 7 bases outside the gene matches. The DNA for the CDR3 is TGTGCCAGCAGTCCTCTAGCGGGGGCGAAAGAGACCCAGTACTTC. It yields the protein CASSPLAGAKETQYF.

The J gene is TRBJ2-1, the V gene TRBV6-6, with a tentative D call TRBD2 (6 bases). The germline V gene has CDR1 MNHNY and CDR2 SVGAGI (reference sequence). Trimming shortened V by 6 bases and J by 5 bases, and 14 bases separated the two germline ends. This CDR3 comprises 14 residues. As DNA, the CDR3 is TGTGCCAGCAGCCCGCTAGCGACGAACAATGAGCAGTTCTTC. It encodes CASSPLATNNEQFF.

This chain connects TRBV7-2 to TRBJ2-1, with no clear D. From germline, CDR1 is SGHTA and CDR2 FQGNSA. This CDR3 contains 14 residues. V gave up 5 bases and J gave up 1 base, with 9 bases separating them. The CDR3 protein is CASSPMSSYNEQFF. The CDR3 DNA sequence: TGTGCCAGCAGCCCAATGAGTTCCTACAATGAGCAGTTCTTC.

This clone was seen a few times. CDR3 sequence: CASSQDRGTSGRASQYF. For the CDR3, the DNA is TGCGCCAGCAGCCAAGATCGGGGGACTAGCGGGAGGGCCAGCCAGTACTTC. This chain uses TRBV4-1 with TRBJ2-5; 16 bases align to TRBD2. J lost 10 bases, V lost 0 bases, and 8 bases had no gene match. Germline V gives CDR1 MGHRA, CDR2 YSYEKL. The CDR3 length is 17 residues.

The sample holds a few counts of this clone. This chain joins TRBV23-1 and TRBJ1-5; 9 bases are a match to TRBD1. TRBV23-1 is an ORF for which the function is uncertain. There are 20 residues in the CDR3. The J segment lost 2 bases and the V segment lost 4 bases, leaving 18 bases of the junction unmatched. As DNA, the CDR3 is TGCGCCAGCAGTCTGGAGACAGGGACAGGGAACACCATAGGCAATCAGCCCCAGCATTTT. This encodes CASSLETGTGNTIGNQPQHF.

V and J are TRBV4-3 and TRBJ1-1; 8 bases fit TRBD1. The CDR3 totals 15 residues. J lost 1 base, V lost 5 bases, and 6 bases had no gene match. Germline V gene data show CDR1 as LGHNA and CDR2 as YSLEER. CDR3: CASSFSTGGNTEAFF. CDR3 nucleotide sequence: TGCGCCAGCAGCTTCAGTACAGGGGGGAACACTGAAGCTTTCTTT.

This clone appeared a few times. This sequence joins TRBV27 and TRBJ2-1; 11 bases map to TRBD2. The CDR3 contains 15 residues. The ends lost 6 bases at V and 5 bases at J; junction bases unmatched: 6. Germline lookup yields CDR1 MNHEY and CDR2 SMNVEV (reference sequence). The CDR3 DNA is TGTGCCAGCAGGCTAGTAGCGGGAGGGAACAATGAGCAGTTCTTC. It encodes CASRLVAGGNNEQFF.

The CDR3: CASSFQGSNGYTF. CDR3 nucleotide sequence: TGCGCCAGCAGCTTTCAGGGTAGTAATGGCTACACCTTC. The chain joins TRBV5-1 to TRBJ1-2, with D possibly matching TRBD1 (5 bases). CDR1 is SGHRS, CDR2 YFSETQ, per germline. V was trimmed by 2 bases and J by 6 bases, leaving 11 bases between them. There are 13 residues in the CDR3.

The chain links TRBV29-1 to TRBJ1-3, with D unclear. This CDR3 has 12 amino acids. Trimming took 7 bases from V and 4 from J, leaving 11 bases between them. CDR1 is SQVTM, CDR2 ANQGSEA, per germline. CDR3 in amino acids: CSAKKTGNTIYF. The DNA of the CDR3 is TGCAGCGCGAAAAAGACAGGAAACACCATATATTTT.